These 25 T cell receptor beta chains came from one sample sequenced in a study of shared T cell receptors in the human thymus. Some clones are missing from TCRdb's copy, which holds only in-frame ones; the method was immunoSEQ multiplex PCR. The repertoire holds under 850,000 clones, with roughly 88% as singletons. The data also belong to a second study, concerning human thymus T cells.

The source material was thymocytes. Receptors originate from a boy in the first two years of life with a congenital heart defect.

This clone was seen once. The chain employs TRBV5-6 and TRBJ2-3; D is perhaps TRBD2 (5 bases). The germline gives CDR1 SGHDT, CDR2 YYEEEE. This CDR3 comprises 15 residues. With 4 bases removed from V and 2 bases from J, the gap between germline ends came to 14 bases. CDR3 sequence: CASSLSGPLTDTQYF. In DNA, the CDR3 is TGTGCCAGCAGCCTGAGCGGACCCCTCACAGATACGCAGTATTTT.

The chain carries TRBV5-1 and TRBJ2-1; 11 nucleotides agree with TRBD2. There are 18 residues in the CDR3. Germline V lookup: CDR1 SGHRS, CDR2 YFSETQ. The trim removed 2 bases at V and 6 bases at J, leaving 13 bases unmatched. The CDR3 bases are TGCGCCAGCAGCTTACTAGCGGGAGTATCTTTTCGGGGCAATGAGCAGTTCTTC. The encoded protein is CASSLLAGVSFRGNEQFF. Full variable domain (missing parts from reference TRBV5-1 and TRBJ2-1): KAGVTQTPRYLIKTRGQQVTLSCSPISGHRSVSWYQQTPGQGLQFLFEYFSETQRNKGNFPGRFSGRQFSNSRSEMNVSTLELGDSALYLCASSLLAGVSFRGNEQFFGPGTRLTVL.

This clone was picked up a small number of times. The genes are TRBV19 and TRBJ2-7; 14 bases are a match to TRBD2. The CDR3 consists of 17 residues. J gave up 1 base and V 4 bases, and 6 bases lay outside the gene matches. Germline CDR1 LNHDA, CDR2 SQIVND (reference sequence). As DNA, the CDR3 is TGTGCCAGTAGTACGGGACTAGCGGGAGACCCATCCTACGAGCAGTACTTC. Translation gives CASSTGLAGDPSYEQYF.

This clone was recorded once. CDR3 sequence (DNA): TGTGCCAGCAGTGCCGGGACTAGCGGGAGGAGGAATGAGCAGTTCTTC. This gives the protein CASSAGTSGRRNEQFF. The V call is TRBV6-4, the J call TRBJ2-1; 15 bases map to TRBD2. The CDR3 contains 16 residues. CDR1 MRHNA and CDR2 SNTAGT come from the germline V gene. J was trimmed by 7 bases and V by 4 bases; bases with no gene match: 5.

The sample holds a few counts of this clone. The chain couples TRBV14 to TRBJ2-1; 13 nucleotides line up with TRBD2. V shed 4 bases and J 8 bases; nucleotides not matched to a gene: 8. This CDR3 is 16 amino acids long. From germline, CDR1 is SGHDN and CDR2 FVKESK. This CDR3 reads CASSPETSGRIYEQFF. The CDR3 region has the DNA TGTGCCAGCAGCCCAGAGACTAGCGGGAGGATATATGAGCAGTTCTTC.

This chain links TRBV7-9 with TRBJ2-7; TRBD1 aligns across 8 bases. Trimming removed 5 bases from V and 5 bases from J; junction bases left unmatched: 8. The CDR3 extends over 14 amino acids. The germline CDR1 and CDR2 sequences are SEHNR and FQNEAQ (reference sequence). CDR3 loop: CASSQRQGYHEQYF. The CDR3 DNA reads as TGTGCCAGCAGCCAAAGACAGGGGTACCACGAGCAGTACTTC.

This clone has a single count. This chain links TRBV5-6 with TRBJ1-1, with D unresolved. Trimming pared 4 bases from V and 8 bases from J, leaving 18 bases between. CDR1 is SGHDT, CDR2 YYEEEE, per germline. The CDR3 has 14 residues. In DNA form, the CDR3 reads TGTGCCAGCAGCATGCCGAACCGGAGTCTCGAAGCTTTCTTT. It encodes CASSMPNRSLEAFF.

The V gene is TRBV7-6, the J gene TRBJ1-2; TRBD1 agrees at 8 bases. V lost 5 bases, J lost 4 bases, and 6 bases stayed unmatched. Per the germline V gene, CDR1 is SGHVS and CDR2 is FNYEAQ. The CDR3 sequence is 14 residues long. CDR3: CASSPGGQGYGYTF. In DNA, the CDR3 is TGTGCCAGCAGCCCAGGGGGCCAGGGCTATGGCTACACCTTC.

This rearrangement joins TRBV19 to TRBJ1-5; the D is unclear. Germline values: CDR1 LNHDA, CDR2 SQIVND (reference sequence). Trimming shortened V by 9 bases and J by 7 bases, and 10 bases separated the two germline ends. CDR3 length equals 11 residues. The CDR3 region is CASADGQPQHF. CDR3 coding DNA: TGTGCCAGCGCCGACGGGCAGCCCCAGCATTTT.

V usage is TRBV30 and J usage is TRBJ2-6; D gene unclear. This CDR3 is built from 15 residues. CDR1 and CDR2 from the germline V gene are GTSNPN and SVGIG (reference sequence). V was clipped by 0 bases and J by 4 bases, with 10 bases between them. The CDR3 nucleotides read TGTGCCTGGAGTGTAAGCTCTCTCGGGGCCAACGTCCTGACTTTC. Its protein is CAWSVSSLGANVLTF.

This chain joins TRBV4-3 and TRBJ2-2; D gene ambiguous. V lost 4 bases and J lost 1, with 10 bases in between. In germline, CDR1 is LGHNA, CDR2 YSLEER. The CDR3 extends over 15 amino acids. The CDR3 DNA follows: TGCGCCAGCAGCCCGTGCGATCGGAACACCGGGGAGCTGTTTTTT. The encoded protein is CASSPCDRNTGELFF.

The chain joins TRBV4-1 to TRBJ2-3; D possibly corresponds to TRBD2 (6 bases). The CDR3 length is 18 residues. V lost 4 bases, J lost 0 bases, and 20 bases lay in between. Germline V gene sequence: CDR1 MGHRA, CDR2 YSYEKL. The CDR3 DNA is TGCGCCAGCAGCCCATCGGGCGGACTGGGAGGTAGCACAGATACGCAGTATTTT. Protein sequence: CASSPSGGLGGSTDTQYF.

This chain joins TRBV14 and TRBJ2-7, with D possibly matching TRBD2 (6 bases). Germline V gives CDR1 SGHDN, CDR2 FVKESK. This CDR3 has 14 amino acids. Trimming took off 6 bases at V and 7 bases at J, with 19 bases between the two ends. For the CDR3, the DNA is TGTGCCAGCAGGCAGGAAGGAGGGCCGAGGGAGCAGTACTTC. As protein: CASRQEGGPREQYF. The full variable domain, completed using reference TRBV14 and TRBJ2-7, is EAGVTQFPSHSVIEKGQTVTLRCDPISGHDNLYWYRRVMGKEIKFLLHFVKESKQDESGMPNNRFLAERTGGTYSTLKVQPAELEDSGVYFCASRQEGGPREQYFGPGTRLTVT.

A word on this clone: Other DNA sequences in this sample translate to the same CDR3. The chain links TRBV9 to TRBJ1-4; TRBD1 is a possible D gene (6 bases). The CDR3 contains 19 residues. Looked up from germline, CDR1 is SGDLS and CDR2 is YYNGEE. Trimming shortened V by 0 bases and J by 0 bases, and 18 bases separated the two germline ends. CDR3 nucleotide sequence: TGTGCCAGCAGCGTAGAAGGACAGCCGGATTATACAACTAATGAAAAACTGTTTTTT. This gives the protein CASSVEGQPDYTTNEKLFF. The whole variable domain, filled in from reference TRBV9 and TRBJ1-4, reads DSGVTQTPKHLITATGQRVTLRCSPRSGDLSVYWYQQSLDQGLQFLIQYYNGEERAKGNILERFSAQQFPDLHSELNLSSLELGDSALYFCASSVEGQPDYTTNEKLFFGSGTQLSVL.

The chain has TRBV27 and TRBJ2-7, with D possibly being TRBD2 (6 bases). Trimming removed 8 bases at V and 4 bases at J, with 21 bases between. Germline V lookup: CDR1 MNHEY, CDR2 SMNVEV (reference sequence). The CDR3 runs to 15 residues. The CDR3 spells CASAVEGKRAYEQYF. The CDR3, as DNA: TGTGCCAGCGCAGTGGAGGGCAAGCGGGCATACGAGCAGTACTTC.

The gene calls are TRBV7-8 and TRBJ1-5, with TRBD1 as a possible D gene (5 bases). Germline V gives CDR1 SGHVS, CDR2 FQNEAQ. The CDR3 contains 12 residues. V was shortened by 10 bases and J by 4 bases, with 11 bases between the two germline ends. CDR3 loop: CAMRQKNQPQHF. Written as DNA, the CDR3 is TGTGCCATGAGACAGAAGAATCAGCCCCAGCATTTT.

The chain carries TRBV19 and TRBJ2-1, with TRBD2 identical over 7 bases. This CDR3 has 17 residues. The junction had 15 bases not matched to a gene; V was cut back by 5 bases and J by 5 bases. CDR1 is LNHDA and CDR2 is SQIVND in the germline V gene (reference sequence). CDR3 DNA sequence: TGTGCCAGTAGTCTATACTCCCGGGACTACTACCACAATGAGCAGTTCTTC. Translation: CASSLYSRDYYHNEQFF. The variable domain in full, with the rest retrieved from reference TRBV19 and TRBJ2-1, is DGGITQSPKYLFRKEGQNVTLSCEQNLNHDAMYWYRQDPGQGLRLIYYSQIVNDFQKGDIAEGYSVSREKKESFPLTVTSAQKNPTAFYLCASSLYSRDYYHNEQFFGPGTRLTVL.

This chain uses TRBV7-6 with TRBJ2-1; TRBD2 agrees at 7 bases. The CDR3 covers 16 residues. From germline, CDR1 is SGHVS and CDR2 FNYEAQ. The J segment lost 10 bases and the V segment lost 5 bases, leaving 17 bases of the junction unmatched. CDR3 protein: CASSPRGGTTLGEQFF. Here the CDR3 DNA reads TGTGCCAGCAGCCCGCGGGGCGGGACTACTCTCGGGGAGCAGTTCTTC.

This sequence joins TRBV2 and TRBJ2-7; D unclear. CDR3 length: 13 residues. Between the trimmed V and J ends, which lost 3 bases and 2 bases, there was a span of 8 bases. Per the germline V gene, CDR1 is SNHLY and CDR2 is FYNNEI. CDR3 sequence reads: CASSDRLPYEQYF. CDR3 coding DNA: TGTGCCAGCAGTGACAGGCTCCCCTACGAGCAGTACTTC. The full variable domain, its missing parts supplied by reference TRBV2 and TRBJ2-7, is EPEVTQTPSHQVTQMGQEVILRCVPISNHLYFYWYRQILGQKVEFLVSFYNNEISEKSEIFDDQFSVERPDGSNFTLKIRSTKLEDSAMYFCASSDRLPYEQYFGPGTRLTVT.

This clone was recorded a few times. V gene TRBV6-6 combines with J gene TRBJ2-4, with TRBD1 identical over 9 bases. The V and J ends lost 7 bases and 0 bases, in that order; junction bases with no gene match: 4. The CDR3 runs 15 residues. Germline V lookup: CDR1 MNHNY, CDR2 SVGAGI (reference sequence). CDR3 loop: CASMDRGVAKNIQYF. Written as DNA, the CDR3 is TGTGCCAGCATGGACAGGGGAGTAGCCAAAAACATTCAGTACTTC.

The V gene is TRBV19, the J gene TRBJ2-5; 7 bases agree with TRBD1. The CDR3 is 19 residues long. Looked up from germline, CDR1 is LNHDA and CDR2 is SQIVND (reference sequence). V trimming: 5 bases; J trimming: 4 bases; junction bases outside the gene matches: 22. The CDR3 bases are TGTGCCAGTAGTTTAGGGGGCGTTTCCGAGATACGTCAGGGAGAGACCCAGTACTTC. Translated, it gives CASSLGGVSEIRQGETQYF.

This sequence joins TRBV11-2 and TRBJ2-7; D perhaps matches TRBD1 (6 bases). Trimming stripped 3 bases from V and 5 bases from J, with 11 bases between. The CDR3 loop spans 13 amino acids. The germline CDR1 and CDR2 sequences are SGHAT and FQNNGV. DNA of the CDR3: TGTGCCAGCAGCTTGGGACATTCTCACGAGCAGTACTTC. This gives the protein CASSLGHSHEQYF. The variable domain in full, with the rest retrieved from reference TRBV11-2 and TRBJ2-7, is EAGVAQSPRYKIIEKRQSVAFWCNPISGHATLYWYQQILGQGPKLLIQFQNNGVVDDSQLPKDRFSAERLKGVDSTLKIQPAKLEDSAVYLCASSLGHSHEQYFGPGTRLTVT.

This clone came up once. The CDR3 sequence is CASNHPGAFGNEQFF. The CDR3 region has the DNA TGTGCCAGCAACCACCCGGGAGCCTTCGGCAATGAGCAGTTCTTC. V gene TRBV7-8 combines with J gene TRBJ2-1, with D possibly matching TRBD2 (6 bases). Trimming cost V 7 bases and J 6 bases, with 19 bases left between them. CDR1 and CDR2 from the germline V gene are SGHVS and FQNEAQ. This CDR3 has 15 residues. Drawing the rest from reference TRBV7-8 and TRBJ2-1, the complete variable domain is GAGVSQSPRYKVAKRGQDVALRCDPISGHVSLFWYQQALGQGPEFLTYFQNEAQLDKSGLPSDRFFAERPEGSVSTLKIQRTQQEDSAVYLCASNHPGAFGNEQFFGPGTRLTVL.

The chain joins TRBV4-1 to TRBJ1-2, with D maybe TRBD1 (6 bases). The CDR3 is 14 residues long. From germline, CDR1 is MGHRA and CDR2 YSYEKL. The V end was cut by 2 bases, the J end by 6 bases, with 13 bases between. In DNA, the CDR3 is TGCGCCAGCAGCCAACCACAGGGACGAGATGGCTACACCTTC. Translating gives CASSQPQGRDGYTF.

This sequence joins TRBV4-1 and TRBJ2-7; 10 positions agree with TRBD2. This CDR3 spans 17 amino acids. J was trimmed by 0 bases and V by 0 bases; bases with no gene match: 5. The V gene's germline CDR1 is MGHRA and CDR2 YSYEKL. DNA of the CDR3: TGCGCCAGCAGCCAAGAGAAGGCTAGCGGGAGCTCCTACGAGCAGTACTTC. This encodes CASSQEKASGSSYEQYF.